This note documents a single T cell receptor (beta chain) sequence. Reverse transcription used about 0.5 to 1 ug RNA and random hexamers. The CDR3 of TCR beta was amplified by immunoSEQ multiplex PCR across 54 Vbeta and 13 Jbeta. TCRdb re-analysed the immunoSEQ multiplex PCR reads in MiXCR, keeping a single row per CDR3 protein. This sample has about 94,000 distinct CDR3 sequences, with around 94% found just once. CD8+ and CD4+ T cells from blood underwent TCR beta sequencing, which was carried out in a high-throughput format. Patients with Susac syndrome showed fulfilment of recently defined diagnostic criteria for definite or probable disease. This sample is part of a study of CD8 T cells in Susac syndrome. Study background: Intravenous immunoglobulin alone or corticosteroids were being given to patients with Susac syndrome at blood draw, unless they were therapy-naive.

This clonotype was obtained from a human donor with Susac syndrome. Sequenced sample: CD4+ T cells from PBMCs.

CDR3 in amino acids: CASSRIAGDNEQFF. The CDR3 DNA follows: TGTGCCAGCTCACGGATAGCGGGGGACAATGAGCAGTTCTTC. V gene TRBV18 combines with J gene TRBJ2-1; 9 bases fit TRBD2. The V and J ends lost 4 bases and 5 bases, in that order; junction bases with no gene match: 3. Germline CDR1 KGHSH, CDR2 LQKENI. This CDR3 contains 14 residues.